The next 27 T cell receptor beta chains were all read from a single sample in a study of T-cell memory formation after mild COVID-19 (dated by TCRdb to the early 2020s). To prepare the library, 5' RACE was applied. Sequencing was performed on an Illumina NovaSeq 6000. TCRdb passed the public sequencing reads through fastp at Q25 and MiXCR, retaining productive beta sequences. Each entry is one CDR3 protein sequence, shown with its most common DNA and genes. The sample table holds fewer than 400,000 distinct CDR3 sequences, of which 10% to 15% were seen once. The leading ten clones occupy roughly 23% of the sample. Material for sequencing was PBMCs or a T cell subset sorted from them (not recorded which). The receptors originated from a man younger than 35 who had mild COVID-19 (a few samples of this study predate the infection). The sample titles of this study are shuffled in the database, so cell type and time point are left out; the donor was told from shared clones.

The sample holds many counts of this clonotype. The CDR3 DNA follows: TGTGCCAGCAGCCCCTTTGGACAGGGGGCGATTCAGCCCCAGCATTTT. It yields the protein CASSPFGQGAIQPQHF. The V gene is TRBV7-8, the J gene TRBJ1-5, with 11 bases fitting TRBD1. The CDR3 is made up of 16 amino acids. In germline, CDR1 is SGHVS, CDR2 FQNEAQ. The J segment lost 6 bases and the V segment lost 5 bases, leaving 9 bases of the junction unmatched.

The chain couples TRBV7-2 to TRBJ1-2; D gene ambiguous. Trimming removed 2 bases at V and 7 bases at J, with 11 bases between. Germline V lookup: CDR1 SGHTA, CDR2 FQGNSA. CDR3 length: 13 amino acids. The CDR3 DNA is TGTGCCAGCAGCTTAACAGATCTAGGTGGCTACACCTTC. Amino acid sequence: CASSLTDLGGYTF.

This chain uses TRBV7-9 with TRBJ2-1, with D possibly called TRBD1 or TRBD2 (5 bases each). The CDR3 runs to 15 residues. V was shortened by 7 bases and J by 7 bases, with 20 bases between the two germline ends. CDR1 SEHNR and CDR2 FQNEAQ come from the germline V gene (reference sequence). The CDR3 sequence: CASNHAGAGRNEQFF. The CDR3 DNA reads TGTGCCAGCAATCATGCCGGGGCCGGGCGGAATGAGCAGTTCTTC.

This clonotype was picked up a small number of times. The rearrangement uses TRBV5-1 and TRBJ2-7, with TRBD1 as a possible D gene (6 bases). V lost 0 bases and J 1 base, leaving 8 bases between the germline ends. CDR3 size: 14 residues. CDR1 is SGHRS and CDR2 is YFSETQ in the germline V gene. The CDR3 sequence is CASSLETGSYEQYF. The CDR3 region has the DNA TGCGCCAGCAGCTTGGAAACAGGGTCCTACGAGCAGTACTTC.

This clonotype was seen a few times. V and J are TRBV12-5 and TRBJ2-7, with 7 bases lining up with TRBD1. Per germline, CDR1 LGHNT and CDR2 FRNRAP. CDR3 size: 16 residues. V was pared by 3 bases and J by 2 bases, with 10 bases of the junction left unmatched. The DNA for the CDR3 is TGTGCTAGTGGTTTTATGACCGGGACAGAGACCTACGAGCAGTACTTC. Translating it yields CASGFMTGTETYEQYF.

This chain connects TRBV6-1 to TRBJ1-1; 7 bases map to TRBD1. CDR1 and CDR2 from the germline V gene are MNHNS and SASEGT. CDR3 length: 14 amino acids. J was trimmed by 5 bases and V by 6 bases; bases with no gene match: 9. The CDR3 spells CASSQTGLVTEAFF. In DNA, the CDR3 is TGTGCCAGCAGCCAGACAGGGTTGGTTACTGAAGCTTTCTTT.

This clonotype was picked up one time. The chain uses TRBV4-3 and TRBJ1-3; maybe TRBD1 (6 bases). V lost 4 bases, J lost 3 bases, and 13 bases lay in between. The CDR3 consists of 15 residues. The germline CDR1 and CDR2 sequences are LGHNA and YSLEER. CDR3 loop: CASSRDRGLGNTIYF. CDR3 in DNA: TGCGCCAGCAGCCGGGACCGGGGGCTTGGAAACACCATATATTTT.

This clonotype has only a few counts. The CDR3: CASSYSQGPTNEKLFF. The CDR3 DNA sequence: TGTGCCAGCAGTTACTCTCAAGGTCCCACTAATGAAAAACTGTTTTTT. The V call is TRBV6-5, the J call TRBJ1-4; unclear D gene. CDR3 length equals 16 residues. With 0 bases removed from V and 2 bases from J, the gap between germline ends came to 10 bases. Germline V gene lookup returns CDR1 MNHEY and CDR2 SVGAGI.

There are a few counts of this clonotype. The chain uses TRBV7-2 and TRBJ2-7; 10 positions agree with TRBD2. Germline CDR1 SGHTA, CDR2 FQGNSA. The CDR3 has 16 residues. V gave up 4 bases and J gave up 4 bases; unmatched junction bases: 10. CDR3 in amino acids: CASSSTASGGIYEQYF. The CDR3 bases are TGTGCCAGCAGCTCAACCGCTAGCGGGGGAATATACGAGCAGTACTTC. Based on the CDR3 plus reference TRBV7-2 and TRBJ2-7, the full variable domain is GAGVSQSPSNKVTEKGKDVELRCDPISGHTALYWYRQSLGQGLEFLIYFQGNSAPDKSGLPSDRFSAERTGGSVSTLTIQRTQQEDSAVYLCASSSTASGGIYEQYFGPGTRLTVT.

This chain connects TRBV18 to TRBJ1-1; D is uncertain. Germline V gene lookup returns CDR1 KGHSH and CDR2 LQKENI. This CDR3 is built from 14 residues. Trimming took 4 bases from V and 3 from J, leaving 12 bases between them. CDR3 sequence reads: CASSLRSGYTEAFF. The CDR3 DNA reads TGTGCCAGCTCACTCAGATCTGGCTACACTGAAGCTTTCTTT. Complete variable domain (other parts from reference TRBV18 and TRBJ1-1): NAGVMQNPRHLVRRRGQEARLRCSPMKGHSHVYWYRQLPEEGLKFMVYLQKENIIDESGMPKERFSAEFPKEGPSILRIQQVVRGDSAAYFCASSLRSGYTEAFFGQGTRLTVV.

In DNA form, the CDR3 reads TGCGCCAGCAGCCGCGGGACAGGGAAGAATAGATGGTTGCCCTATGGCTACACCTTC. It translates to CASSRGTGKNRWLPYGYTF. This chain uses TRBV4-3 with TRBJ1-2; 9 positions agree with TRBD1. Unmatched junction bases numbered 19, after V lost 4 bases and J lost 4 bases. CDR1 and CDR2 (germline): LGHNA, YSLEER. CDR3 length: 19 residues.

CDR3 in DNA: TGTGCCACCGCTACGAGCGGGGGGGCCGATGAGCAGTTCTTC. Its translation is CATATSGGADEQFF. The V call is TRBV24-1, the J call TRBJ2-1; 10 bases align to TRBD2. The J segment lost 8 bases and the V segment lost 9 bases, leaving 9 bases of the junction unmatched. Germline V gives CDR1 KGHDR, CDR2 SFDVKD. CDR3 size: 14 residues.

This clonotype was picked up a small number of times. This chain connects TRBV25-1 to TRBJ1-1, with D hard to call. Germline lookup yields CDR1 MGHDK and CDR2 SYGVNS. The CDR3 length is 13 residues. The V gene lost 3 bases and the J gene lost 1 base, with 6 bases spanning the gap. CDR3 DNA: TGTGCCAGCAGTGACGGGCCGAACACTGAAGCTTTCTTT. Protein: CASSDGPNTEAFF.

This clonotype was counted only a few times. The chain recombines TRBV6-2 or TRBV6-3 with TRBJ2-2; possible D gene TRBD1, 6 bases. This CDR3 region has 16 residues. Germline V gene data show CDR1 as MNHEY and CDR2 as SVGEGT. Trimming cost V 5 bases and J 6 bases, with 19 bases left between them. The CDR3: CASSHNIATGAGELFF. CDR3 in DNA: TGTGCCAGCAGTCACAATATAGCGACAGGAGCCGGGGAGCTGTTTTTT.

This clonotype was counted only a few times. V and J are TRBV29-1 and TRBJ2-7; D might be TRBD1 (6 bases). Germline V gene lookup returns CDR1 SQVTM and CDR2 ANQGSEA. V lost 5 bases to trimming and J lost 3 bases, with 11 bases between them. CDR3 size: 12 residues. In DNA form, the CDR3 reads TGCAGCGTTCGGGTAGGGGGCTACGAGCAGTACTTC. Its protein product is CSVRVGGYEQYF.

The J gene is TRBJ2-1, the V gene TRBV4-3; D remains ambiguous. The CDR3 is 14 amino acids. The ends were cut back, 0 bases at V and 4 bases at J, with 7 bases in the middle. Germline loops: CDR1 LGHNA, CDR2 YSLEER. In nucleotides, the CDR3 is TGCGCCAGCAGCCAAGAATCACAGTACAATGAGCAGTTCTTC. Translated: CASSQESQYNEQFF.

The V call is TRBV5-1, the J call TRBJ1-2, with 7 bases that match TRBD1. This CDR3 comprises 14 residues. The germline CDR1 and CDR2 sequences are SGHRS and YFSETQ. V gave up 4 bases and J gave up 6 bases; unmatched junction bases: 9. The CDR3 region is CASSLLQGFDGYTF. CDR3 DNA sequence: TGCGCCAGCAGCCTTCTACAGGGGTTCGATGGCTACACCTTC.

This chain connects TRBV20-1 to TRBJ2-5; 7 nucleotides line up with TRBD2. Looked up from germline, CDR1 is DFQATT and CDR2 is SNEGSKA (reference sequence). CDR3 length: 13 amino acids. V shed 0 bases, J shed 5 bases, and the junction held 3 bases outside the gene matches. CDR3 amino acids: CSARDPAGETQYF. For the CDR3, the DNA is TGCAGTGCTAGAGATCCAGCGGGGGAGACCCAGTACTTC.

CDR3 sequence: CASSLFPYEQYF. CDR3 in DNA: TGTGCCAGCAGTTTATTTCCTTACGAGCAGTACTTC. The rearrangement uses TRBV12-3 or TRBV12-4 and TRBJ2-7; D is undetermined. CDR3 length: 12 amino acids. Trimming took off 2 bases at V and 4 bases at J, with 6 bases between the two ends.

This clonotype appeared many times. The CDR3 coding sequence is TGTGCCAGCAGTTACAACTCACCCCTCCACTTT. It encodes CASSYNSPLHF. The V call is TRBV6-2 or TRBV6-3, the J call TRBJ1-6; D is ambiguous. This CDR3 is built from 11 residues. Trimming took off 2 bases at V and 10 bases at J, with 3 bases between the two ends. The germline gives CDR1 MNHEY, CDR2 SVGEGT.

This clonotype was seen ten or more times. The V gene is TRBV6-5, the J gene TRBJ1-5, with D unresolved. Trimming cost V 2 bases and J 5 bases, with 16 bases left between them. The CDR3 extends over 16 amino acids. The germline gives CDR1 MNHEY, CDR2 SVGAGI. The CDR3 here is CASSYTAASPYQPQHF. CDR3 nucleotides: TGTGCCAGCAGTTACACTGCTGCGAGTCCTTATCAGCCCCAGCATTTT.

CDR3 nucleotides: TGTGCCAGCAGGGAGCCGGGACAGTACAATGAGCAGTTCTTC. Translated, it gives CASREPGQYNEQFF. This chain joins TRBV2 and TRBJ2-1, with TRBD1 identical over 7 bases. Germline V gene sequence: CDR1 SNHLY, CDR2 FYNNEI. CDR3 length equals 14 residues. V lost 6 bases to trimming and J lost 4 bases; unmatched junction nucleotides: 6.

The J gene is TRBJ2-2, the V gene TRBV12-3 or TRBV12-4, with TRBD2 identical over 12 bases. The CDR3 runs to 16 residues. V lost 3 bases and J lost 5; bases outside the gene matches: 4. CDR3 nucleotide sequence: TGTGCCAGCAGTTTGAGGACTAGCGGGGAGACCGGGGAGCTGTTTTTT. Encoded protein: CASSLRTSGETGELFF.

This clonotype appeared a few times. V usage is TRBV7-6 and J usage is TRBJ2-1; 9 positions match TRBD2. Germline trimming cut 2 bases from V and 5 bases from J; bases unmatched to any gene: 1. Germline loops: CDR1 SGHVS, CDR2 FNYEAQ. This CDR3 has 14 residues. CDR3 DNA sequence: TGTGCCAGCAGCTTACGCGGGGGGGACAATGAGCAGTTCTTC. Its translation is CASSLRGGDNEQFF.

The sample holds a few counts of this clonotype. The chain couples TRBV5-1 to TRBJ1-2; D is unresolved. Trimming cost V 0 bases and J 3 bases, with 12 bases left between them. The CDR3 totals 15 residues. Per the germline V gene, CDR1 is SGHRS and CDR2 is YFSETQ. CDR3 in amino acids: CASSLGTRTYYGYTF. The CDR3 nucleotides read TGCGCCAGCAGCTTGGGAACCCGGACCTACTATGGCTACACCTTC.

The chain is built from TRBV18 and TRBJ2-5; no firm D call. The CDR3 contains 14 residues. Trimming removed 0 bases from V and 7 bases from J, with 12 bases in between. Germline assignment: CDR1 KGHSH and CDR2 LQKENI. CDR3 nucleotides: TGTGCCAGCTCACCACCGCCTGAGAAGGGGACCCAGTACTTC. Translation gives CASSPPPEKGTQYF. Using reference TRBV18 and TRBJ2-5 for the parts outside the CDR3, the full variable domain is NAGVMQNPRHLVRRRGQEARLRCSPMKGHSHVYWYRQLPEEGLKFMVYLQKENIIDESGMPKERFSAEFPKEGPSILRIQQVVRGDSAAYFCASSPPPEKGTQYFGPGTRLLVL.

A few counts support this clonotype. This chain joins TRBV7-2 and TRBJ2-1; 7 bases agree with TRBD2. The CDR3 is 14 residues long. V lost 1 base and J lost 13; bases outside the gene matches: 10. Germline assignment: CDR1 SGHTA and CDR2 FQGNSA. CDR3 DNA sequence: TGTGCCAGCAGCTTAGGCGCTAGCGGTTATAGACAGTTCTTC. Its translation is CASSLGASGYRQFF.